The 21 T cell receptor beta chains given below trace back to one sample, sequenced in a study of blood T cells in healthy people across ages. PCR was performed a second time for 7 to 11 cycles using a sample-barcoded 5' primer and a J-beta primer mix. TCRdb processed the 5' RACE reads anew with MiXCR; each CDR3 protein has one entry. The repertoire holds around 990,000 distinct CDR3 sequences, with roughly 24% as singletons. This sample was also put to use in a study of T cells of mothers and their children.

Sequencing input: blood. These receptors were collected from a girl aged 2 to 9 in good health.

The rearrangement links TRBV28 to TRBJ1-1; D remains unclear. V lost 3 bases and J lost 5, with 16 bases in between. CDR1 is MDHEN, CDR2 SYDVKM, per germline. The length of the CDR3 is 15 residues. The CDR3 DNA is TGTGCCAGCAGTTTGTCGGTCCTCGGGTCAACTGAAGCTTTCTTT. Its translation: CASSLSVLGSTEAFF.

The chain employs TRBV20-1 and TRBJ2-5, with D possibly being TRBD2 (5 bases). The DNA end favors TRBJ2-7, so the J call may be wrong. This CDR3 comprises 13 residues. Germline V CDR1 and CDR2: DFQATT, SNEGSKA (reference sequence). In DNA, the CDR3 is TGCAGTGCTTGCCGAGGGAACCCCAACGAGCAGTACTTC. It codes for CSACRGNPNEQYF.

The rearrangement links TRBV20-1 to TRBJ2-5, with TRBD2 matching over 7 bases. The better agreement between TRBJ2-7 and the DNA end casts doubt on the J call. CDR3 length: 14 residues. Germline CDR1 DFQATT, CDR2 SNEGSKA (reference sequence). CDR3 amino acids: CSARDLVGGYEQYF. DNA for the CDR3: TGCAGTGCTAGAGATCTCGTGGGAGGGTACGAGCAGTACTTC.

The chain recombines TRBV5-5 with TRBJ1-5, with D tentatively TRBD1 (6 bases). Trimming removed 2 bases at V and 7 bases at J, with 16 bases between. From germline, CDR1 is SGHKS and CDR2 YYEKEE (reference sequence). CDR3 size: 15 residues. This CDR3 is CASSFDRFLRQPQHF. CDR3 coding DNA: TGTGCCAGCAGCTTTGACAGGTTCCTCAGGCAGCCCCAGCATTTT.

This clonotype was seen ten or more times. The junction does not match germline at one end; this may be a read error. The rearrangement uses TRBV7-2 and TRBJ2-7, with 9 bases that match TRBD1. The germline gives CDR1 SGHTA, CDR2 FQGNSA. This CDR3 has 15 amino acids. CDR3 loop: CASSLGQGSSYEQYF. DNA of the CDR3: TGTGCTAGCAGCTTGGGACAGGGCAGCTCCTACGAGCAGTACTTC. Full variable domain (missing parts from reference TRBV7-2 and TRBJ2-7): GAGVSQSPSNKVTEKGKDVELRCDPISGHTALYWYRQSLGQGLEFLIYFQGNSAPDKSGLPSDRFSAERTGGSVSTLTIQRTQQEDSAVYLCASSLGQGSSYEQYFGPGTRLTVT.

V gene TRBV12-3 or TRBV12-4 combines with J gene TRBJ1-2; the D gene is possibly TRBD1 (5 bases). This CDR3 has 15 amino acids. With 7 bases removed from V and 0 bases from J, the gap between germline ends came to 15 bases. In DNA form, the CDR3 reads TGTGCCAGCACTCAAGAGGGGATTACTAACTATGGCTACACCTTC. Translation gives CASTQEGITNYGYTF.

This clonotype turned up a few times. This chain joins TRBV6-1 and TRBJ2-5; the match to TRBD1 covers 9 bases. V lost 6 bases and J lost 7; bases outside the gene matches: 9. The CDR3 is 14 amino acids. Per the germline V gene, CDR1 is MNHNS and CDR2 is SASEGT. CDR3 in DNA: TGTGCCAGCAGAGGCGACAGGGGGATTGGGACCCAGTACTTC. The encoded protein is CASRGDRGIGTQYF.

The J gene is TRBJ2-2, the V gene TRBV4-1; the D is unclear. Trimming cost V 0 bases and J 6 bases, with 8 bases left between them. Per the germline V gene, CDR1 is MGHRA and CDR2 is YSYEKL. The CDR3 sequence is 14 residues long. The CDR3 coding sequence is TGCGCCAGCAGCCAAGACCCCTCACCCGGGGAGCTGTTTTTT. It is translated as CASSQDPSPGELFF.

V usage is TRBV6-1 and J usage is TRBJ2-5, with 7 bases lining up with TRBD2. The CDR3 extends over 14 amino acids. V was clipped by 2 bases and J by 9 bases; unmatched bases: 9. Germline assignment: CDR1 MNHNS and CDR2 SASEGT. For the CDR3, the DNA is TGTGCCAGCAGTGAATGGGAGGGGTCAAAGGCCCAGTACTTC. Its translation: CASSEWEGSKAQYF.

The V and J genes are TRBV7-9 and TRBJ2-3, with 12 bases lining up with TRBD2. The CDR3 totals 16 residues. Trimming removed 5 bases from V and 4 bases from J; junction bases left unmatched: 7. The germline V gene has CDR1 SEHNR and CDR2 FQNEAQ (reference sequence). The CDR3 sequence: CASSLGTSGLSDTQYF. Written as DNA, the CDR3 is TGTGCCAGCAGCCTCGGGACTAGCGGGCTCTCAGATACGCAGTATTTT.

This chain joins TRBV7-2 and TRBJ2-3; D not certain. The V end was cut by 1 base, the J end by 1 base, with 9 bases between. The length of the CDR3 is 15 residues. In germline, CDR1 is SGHTA, CDR2 FQGNSA. The CDR3 sequence is CASSLDWQGTDTQYF. The CDR3 DNA reads as TGTGCCAGCAGCTTAGACTGGCAGGGCACAGATACGCAGTATTTT.

The chain links TRBV29-1 to TRBJ1-2; no clear D. Trimming stripped 3 bases from V and 0 bases from J, with 8 bases between. CDR1 SQVTM and CDR2 ANQGSEA come from the germline V gene. This CDR3 is 13 amino acids long. The DNA for the CDR3 is TGCAGCGTTGAGAGGGTTACTAACTATGGCTACACCTTC. Residues: CSVERVTNYGYTF. The full variable domain, rest sourced from reference TRBV29-1 and TRBJ1-2, is SAVISQKPSRDICQRGTSLTIQCQVDSQVTMMFWYRQQPGQSLTLIATANQGSEATYESGFVIDKFPISRPNLTFSTLTVSNMSPEDSSIYLCSVERVTNYGYTFGSGTRLTVV.

This chain connects TRBV12-3 or TRBV12-4 to TRBJ1-3; D ambiguous. The CDR3 loop spans 15 amino acids. The germline V and J ends were trimmed by 6 bases and 2 bases, with 14 bases remaining between them. The CDR3 DNA sequence: TGTGCCAGCAGCCTGACCGACGTCCCTGGAAACACCATATATTTT. Translation: CASSLTDVPGNTIYF.

The CDR3 reads CASSSSDSESYLAKNIQYF. The CDR3 DNA reads as TGTGCCAGCAGTTCCAGTGACAGCGAGTCTTATCTAGCCAAAAACATTCAGTACTTC. The gene calls are TRBV6-2 or TRBV6-3 and TRBJ2-4; tentative D call: TRBD1 (5 bases). The germline V gene has CDR1 MNHEY and CDR2 SVGEGT. Trimming cost V 4 bases and J 0 bases, with 22 bases left between them. This CDR3 comprises 19 residues.

This clonotype has only a few counts. V and J are TRBV12-3 or TRBV12-4 and TRBJ1-5; unclear D gene. The length of the CDR3 is 13 residues. Trimming removed 3 bases at V and 5 bases at J, with 8 bases between. CDR3 in DNA: TGTGCCAGCAGTTTTATTGAGTATCAGCCCCAGCATTTT. Translated: CASSFIEYQPQHF.

This clonotype was picked up a small number of times. The rearrangement uses TRBV5-1 and TRBJ2-2, with 8 positions matching TRBD2. The germline V gene encodes CDR1 SGHRS and CDR2 YFSETQ. CDR3 length: 15 residues. Germline trimming cut 3 bases from V and 4 bases from J; bases unmatched to any gene: 5. The CDR3 loop is CASSSLAGRTGELFF. DNA of the CDR3: TGCGCCAGCAGCTCCTTAGCGGGGCGCACCGGGGAGCTGTTTTTT.

The table lists this clonotype with a few counts. The chain links TRBV7-9 to TRBJ2-3; possibly TRBD1 for D (5 bases). The CDR3 length is 14 residues. With 1 base removed from V and 4 bases from J, the gap between germline ends came to 9 bases. Germline V gene lookup returns CDR1 SEHNR and CDR2 FQNEAQ (reference sequence). The CDR3 bases are TGTGCCAGCAGCTTAGAGGGGCCACCAGATACGCAGTATTTT. Translated, it gives CASSLEGPPDTQYF.

This clonotype was recorded a few times. V gene TRBV2 combines with J gene TRBJ2-1; possibly TRBD1 for D (6 bases). V gave up 5 bases and J gave up 2 bases, with 10 bases separating them. There are 14 residues in the CDR3. Looked up from germline, CDR1 is SNHLY and CDR2 is FYNNEI. The CDR3 coding sequence is TGTGCCAGCAGTCGACAGGACACCTACAATGAGCAGTTCTTC. This codes for CASSRQDTYNEQFF.

The chain carries TRBV7-3 and TRBJ2-1; D gene unclear. The V gene's germline CDR1 is SGHTA and CDR2 FQGTGA. This CDR3 spans 14 amino acids. Trimming left V 2 bases short and J 8 bases short, with 13 bases between. The CDR3 DNA is TGTGCCAGCAGCTTATCTGTCAGACCCTATGAGCAGTTCTTC. It is translated as CASSLSVRPYEQFF.

This clonotype turned up a few times. V gene TRBV3-1 combines with J gene TRBJ2-3, with a weak D call TRBD2 (6 bases). The V end was cut by 1 base, the J end by 1 base, with 12 bases between. In germline, CDR1 is LGHDT, CDR2 YNNKEL (reference sequence). The CDR3 totals 16 residues. The CDR3 nucleotides are TGTGCCAGCAGCCAAGCTACCACGGGAGGCACAGATACGCAGTATTTT. Encoded protein: CASSQATTGGTDTQYF.

The chain carries TRBV27 and TRBJ1-2; 7 bases align to TRBD1. Germline V gene sequence: CDR1 MNHEY, CDR2 SMNVEV (reference sequence). The CDR3 extends over 14 amino acids. Germline trimming cut 6 bases from V and 4 bases from J; bases unmatched to any gene: 8. The CDR3 region is CASRKTGEGYGYTF. In nucleotides, the CDR3 is TGTGCCAGCAGGAAAACAGGGGAAGGCTATGGCTACACCTTC.